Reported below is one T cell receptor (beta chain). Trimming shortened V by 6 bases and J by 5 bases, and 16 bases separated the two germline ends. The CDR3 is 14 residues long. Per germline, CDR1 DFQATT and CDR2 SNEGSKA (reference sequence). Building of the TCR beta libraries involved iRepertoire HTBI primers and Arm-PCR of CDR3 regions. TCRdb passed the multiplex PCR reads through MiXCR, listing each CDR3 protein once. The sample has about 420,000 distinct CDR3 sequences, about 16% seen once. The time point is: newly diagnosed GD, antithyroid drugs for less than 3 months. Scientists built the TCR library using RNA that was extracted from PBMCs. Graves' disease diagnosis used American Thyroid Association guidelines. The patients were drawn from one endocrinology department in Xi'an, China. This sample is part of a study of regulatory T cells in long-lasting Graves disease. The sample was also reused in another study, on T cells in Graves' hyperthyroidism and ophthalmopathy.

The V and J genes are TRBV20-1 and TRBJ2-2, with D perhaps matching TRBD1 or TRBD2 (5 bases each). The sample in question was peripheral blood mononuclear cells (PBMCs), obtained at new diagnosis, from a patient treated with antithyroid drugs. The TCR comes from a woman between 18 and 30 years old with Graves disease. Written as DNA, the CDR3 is TGCAGTGCCAGGGACCTAGCCTCTACCGGGGAGCTGTTTTTT. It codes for CSARDLASTGELFF.